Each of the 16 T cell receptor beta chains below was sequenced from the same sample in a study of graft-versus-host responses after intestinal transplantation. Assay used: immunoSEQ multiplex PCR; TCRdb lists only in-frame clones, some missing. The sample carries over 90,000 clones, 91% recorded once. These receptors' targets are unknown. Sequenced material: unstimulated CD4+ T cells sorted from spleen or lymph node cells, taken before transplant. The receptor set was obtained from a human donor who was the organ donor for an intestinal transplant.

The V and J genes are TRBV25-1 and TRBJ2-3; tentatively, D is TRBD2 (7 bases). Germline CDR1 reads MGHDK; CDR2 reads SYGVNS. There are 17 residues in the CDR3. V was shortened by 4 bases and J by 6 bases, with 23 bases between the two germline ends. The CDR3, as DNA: TGTGCCAGCAGTGGGGGAGGGGGGCTACCAGGGATGGATACGCAGTATTTT. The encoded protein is CASSGGGGLPGMDTQYF.

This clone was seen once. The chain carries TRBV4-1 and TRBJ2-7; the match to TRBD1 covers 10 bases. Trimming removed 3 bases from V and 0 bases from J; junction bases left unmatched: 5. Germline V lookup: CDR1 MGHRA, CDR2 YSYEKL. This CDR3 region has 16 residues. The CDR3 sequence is CASSHLGQGPSYEQYF. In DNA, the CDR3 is TGCGCCAGCAGCCATCTGGGACAGGGGCCCTCCTACGAGCAGTACTTC.

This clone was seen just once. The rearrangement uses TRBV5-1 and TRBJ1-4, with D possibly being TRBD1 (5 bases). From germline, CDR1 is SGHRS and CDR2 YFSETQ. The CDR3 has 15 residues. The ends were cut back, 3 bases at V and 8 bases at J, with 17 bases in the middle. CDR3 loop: CASSSRQPDREKLFF. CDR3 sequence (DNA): TGCGCCAGCAGCTCTAGACAGCCCGATAGGGAAAAACTGTTTTTT.

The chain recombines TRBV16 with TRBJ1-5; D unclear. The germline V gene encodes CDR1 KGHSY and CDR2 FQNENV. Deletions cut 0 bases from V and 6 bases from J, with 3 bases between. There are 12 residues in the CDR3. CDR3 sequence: CASSQSRQPQHF. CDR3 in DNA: TGTGCCAGCAGCCAATCTCGTCAGCCCCAGCATTTT. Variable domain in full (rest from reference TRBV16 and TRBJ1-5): GEEVAQTPKHLVRGEGQKAKLYCAPIKGHSYVFWYQQVLKNEFKFLISFQNENVFDETGMPKERFSAKCLPNSPCSLEIQATKLEDSAVYFCASSQSRQPQHFGDGTRLSIL.

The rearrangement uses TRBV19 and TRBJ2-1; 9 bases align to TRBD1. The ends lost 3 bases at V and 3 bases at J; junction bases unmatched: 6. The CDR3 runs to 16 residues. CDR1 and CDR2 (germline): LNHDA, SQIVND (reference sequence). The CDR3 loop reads CASSILGQGRYNEQFF. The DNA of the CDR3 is TGTGCCAGTAGTATCCTTGGACAGGGGCGCTACAATGAGCAGTTCTTC.

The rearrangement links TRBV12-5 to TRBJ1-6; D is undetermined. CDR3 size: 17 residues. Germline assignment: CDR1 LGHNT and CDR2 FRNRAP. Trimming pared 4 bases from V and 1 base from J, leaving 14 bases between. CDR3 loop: CASGCLSQFSYNSPLHF. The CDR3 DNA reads TGTGCTAGTGGTTGCTTATCACAGTTTTCCTATAATTCACCCCTCCACTTT.

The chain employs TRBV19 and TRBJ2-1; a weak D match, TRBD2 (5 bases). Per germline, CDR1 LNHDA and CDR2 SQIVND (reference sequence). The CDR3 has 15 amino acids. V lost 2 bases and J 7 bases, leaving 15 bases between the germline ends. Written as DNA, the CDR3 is TGTGCCAGTAGTATAATAAGCAGCGGCAAGAATGAGCAGTTCTTC. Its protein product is CASSIISSGKNEQFF.

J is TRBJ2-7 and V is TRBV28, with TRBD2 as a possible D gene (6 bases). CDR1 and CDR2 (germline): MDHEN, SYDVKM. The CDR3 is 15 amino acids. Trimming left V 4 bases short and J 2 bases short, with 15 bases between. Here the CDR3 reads CASSSHGSPPYEQYF. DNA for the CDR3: TGTGCCAGCAGTTCACACGGGAGTCCACCCTACGAGCAGTACTTC. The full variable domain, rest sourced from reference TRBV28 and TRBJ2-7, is DVKVTQSSRYLVKRTGEKVFLECVQDMDHENMFWYRQDPGLGLRLIYFSYDVKMKEKGDIPEGYSVSREKKERFSLILESASTNQTSMYLCASSSHGSPPYEQYFGPGTRLTVT.

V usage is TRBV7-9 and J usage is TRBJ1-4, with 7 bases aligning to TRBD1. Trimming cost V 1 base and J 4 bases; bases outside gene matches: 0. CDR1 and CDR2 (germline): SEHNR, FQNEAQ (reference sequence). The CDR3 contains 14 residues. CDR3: CASSLGDSNEKLFF. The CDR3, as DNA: TGTGCCAGCAGCTTAGGGGACAGTAATGAAAAACTGTTTTTT.

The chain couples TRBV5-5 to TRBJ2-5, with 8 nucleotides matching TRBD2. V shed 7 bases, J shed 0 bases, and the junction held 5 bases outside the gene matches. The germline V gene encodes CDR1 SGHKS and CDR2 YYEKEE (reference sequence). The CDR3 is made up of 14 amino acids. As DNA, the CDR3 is TGTGCCAGCGCGGGGGGAGCGTACCAAGAGACCCAGTACTTC. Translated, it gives CASAGGAYQETQYF.

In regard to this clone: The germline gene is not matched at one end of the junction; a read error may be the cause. The DNA for the CDR3 is TGTGCCAGCACCAAAGGGGGGTTCTCCGGCGGGGGGCCTTTC. Its translation: CASTKGGFSGGGPF. This sequence joins TRBV5-6 and TRBJ2-6; 8 nucleotides align to TRBD2. The CDR3 sequence is 14 residues long. Germline loops: CDR1 SGHDT, CDR2 YYEEEE. The whole variable domain, remainder taken from reference TRBV5-6 and TRBJ2-6, is DAGVTQSPTHLIKTRGQQVTLRCSPKSGHDTVSWYQQALGQGPQFIFQYYEEEERQRGNFPDRFSGHQFPNYSSELNVNALLLGDSALYLCASTKGGFSGGGPFGAGSRLTVL.

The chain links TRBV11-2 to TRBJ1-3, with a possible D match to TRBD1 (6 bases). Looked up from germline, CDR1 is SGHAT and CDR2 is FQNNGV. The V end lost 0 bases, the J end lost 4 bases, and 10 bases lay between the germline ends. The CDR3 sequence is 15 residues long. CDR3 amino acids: CASSLDGQMGNTIYF. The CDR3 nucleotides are TGTGCCAGCAGCTTAGATGGACAGATGGGAAACACCATATATTTT.

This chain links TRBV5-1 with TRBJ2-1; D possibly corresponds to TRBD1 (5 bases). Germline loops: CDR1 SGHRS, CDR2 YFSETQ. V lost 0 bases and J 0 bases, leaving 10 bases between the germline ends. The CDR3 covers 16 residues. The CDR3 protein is CASSLAGHPSYNEQFF. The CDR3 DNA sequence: TGCGCCAGCAGCTTGGCCGGACACCCCTCCTACAATGAGCAGTTCTTC.

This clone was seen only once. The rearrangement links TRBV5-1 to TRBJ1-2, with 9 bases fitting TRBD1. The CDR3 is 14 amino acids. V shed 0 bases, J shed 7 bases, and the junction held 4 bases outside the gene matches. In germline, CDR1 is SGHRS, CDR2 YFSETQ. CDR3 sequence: CASSLGDRVSGYTF. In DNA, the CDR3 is TGCGCCAGCAGCTTGGGGGACAGGGTTAGTGGCTACACCTTC.

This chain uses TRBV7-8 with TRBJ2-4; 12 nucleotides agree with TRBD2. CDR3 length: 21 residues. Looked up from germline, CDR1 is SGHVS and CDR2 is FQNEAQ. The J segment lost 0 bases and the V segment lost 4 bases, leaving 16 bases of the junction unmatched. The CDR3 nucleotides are TGTGCCAGCAGCTGGCGAACGGGGACTAGCGGGTCATCCTTAGCCAAAAACATTCAGTACTTC. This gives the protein CASSWRTGTSGSSLAKNIQYF.

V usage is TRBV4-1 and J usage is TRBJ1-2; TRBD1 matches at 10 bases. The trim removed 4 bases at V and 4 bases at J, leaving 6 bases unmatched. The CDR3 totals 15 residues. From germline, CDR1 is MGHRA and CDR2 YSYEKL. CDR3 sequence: CASSPTGTGVYGYTF. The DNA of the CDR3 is TGCGCCAGCAGCCCCACCGGGACAGGGGTCTATGGCTACACCTTC.